This T cell receptor beta chain was captured by sequencing in a study of T cell responses to AZD1222 COVID-19 vaccine. This CDR3 spans 18 amino acids. V gave up 1 base and J gave up 1 base; unmatched junction bases: 11. CDR1 is LGHDT and CDR2 is YNNKEL in the germline V gene (reference sequence). Measured with immunoSEQ multiplex PCR; TCRdb has only the in-frame clones, and not every one. Of under 150,000 clones listed, roughly 90% are singletons. Both about-4-week and about-12-week second-dose recipients were combined. Sequenced here: peripheral blood, sampled 28 days after the second AZD1222 dose. The sequence came from an adult who received the AZD1222 COVID-19 vaccine. The chain recombines TRBV3-1 (or the pseudogene TRBV3-2) with TRBJ2-7; 9 nucleotides line up with TRBD1. DNA for the CDR3: TGTGCCAGCAGCCAAGTTGGTCCGGGACAGGGCAAGTCCTACGAGCAGTACTTC. Residues: CASSQVGPGQGKSYEQYF.